Presented here are 17 T cell receptor beta chains from one specimen sequenced in a study. Via MiXCR, TCRdb re-called the 5' RACE reads, giving one row per CDR3 protein. The data hold about 50,000 distinct CDR3 sequences, with around a quarter observed a single time. The sample was naive CD4+ T cells sorted from blood. Subset in this sample: naive CD4+ T cells, CD4+CD45RA+CD25-. The receptor set was obtained from a female donor with breast cancer.

The V call is TRBV7-9, the J call TRBJ1-5; D perhaps matches TRBD1 (5 bases). Germline lookup yields CDR1 SEHNR and CDR2 FQNEAQ (reference sequence). The CDR3 is 13 residues long. Trimming left V 5 bases short and J 5 bases short, with 10 bases between. CDR3 sequence reads: CASSTQGDQPQHF. CDR3 coding DNA: TGTGCCAGCAGCACCCAGGGCGATCAGCCCCAGCATTTT.

The chain couples TRBV12-3 or TRBV12-4 to TRBJ1-2, with a tentative D call TRBD1 (6 bases). The CDR3 is 16 residues long. V lost 7 bases, J lost 2 bases, and 20 bases lay in between. The CDR3 sequence is CASTFQAGQPNYGYTF. The CDR3 DNA sequence: TGTGCCAGCACCTTCCAGGCTGGACAGCCCAACTATGGCTACACCTTC.

This clonotype showed up many times. The chain carries TRBV7-2 and TRBJ1-2; the D is unclear. The CDR3 contains 13 residues. V was shortened by 5 bases and J by 0 bases, with 7 bases between the two germline ends. From germline, CDR1 is SGHTA and CDR2 FQGNSA. CDR3: CASSTFPNYGYTF. The CDR3 DNA is TGTGCCAGCAGCACCTTTCCTAACTATGGCTACACCTTC.

The chain combines TRBV7-2 with TRBJ2-2; D remains ambiguous. V lost 4 bases and J 1 base, leaving 7 bases between the germline ends. Per germline, CDR1 SGHTA and CDR2 FQGNSA. The CDR3 sequence is 14 residues long. This chain's CDR3 is CASSYKRNTGELFF. The CDR3 coding sequence is TGTGCCAGCAGCTACAAAAGGAACACCGGGGAGCTGTTTTTT.

V gene TRBV9 combines with J gene TRBJ1-2; D possibly corresponds to TRBD1 (6 bases). CDR3 size: 17 residues. The V end lost 4 bases, the J end lost 1 base, and 20 bases lay between the germline ends. Germline-derived CDR1 and CDR2 are SGDLS and YYNGEE. The CDR3 reads CASSRLVQQGSNYGYTF. CDR3 coding DNA: TGTGCCAGCAGCCGTCTCGTACAGCAGGGGAGTAACTATGGCTACACCTTC.

Only a few counts were recorded for this clonotype. This chain connects TRBV7-6 to TRBJ2-3, with 9 bases aligning to TRBD2. V was clipped by 4 bases and J by 4 bases; unmatched bases: 6. The germline CDR1 and CDR2 sequences are SGHVS and FNYEAQ. The CDR3 length is 15 residues. CDR3 DNA sequence: TGTGCCAGCAGCTCAGCGGGAGGTCTTGCAGATACGCAGTATTTT. As protein: CASSSAGGLADTQYF.

This clonotype turned up a few times. The rearrangement joins TRBV2 to TRBJ2-1; D could derive from TRBD1 or TRBD2 (5 bases each). CDR1 SNHLY and CDR2 FYNNEI come from the germline V gene. V lost 4 bases to trimming and J lost 9 bases, with 13 bases between them. This CDR3 is 13 amino acids long. CDR3 nucleotide sequence: TGTGCCAGCAGTGGAATCCGGGACGCTGAGCAGTTCTTC. This encodes CASSGIRDAEQFF.

V is TRBV20-1 and J is TRBJ1-1, with TRBD1 identical over 10 bases. CDR1 is DFQATT and CDR2 is SNEGSKA in the germline V gene (reference sequence). Trimming removed 1 base from V and 3 bases from J; junction bases left unmatched: 5. The CDR3 loop spans 15 amino acids. Written as DNA, the CDR3 is TGCAGTGCTAGAGCCACCGGGACAGGGGACACTGAAGCTTTCTTT. It codes for CSARATGTGDTEAFF.

The chain joins TRBV7-3 to TRBJ1-1; D remains ambiguous. Germline V CDR1 and CDR2: SGHTA, FQGTGA. The CDR3 has 14 residues. The V end was cut by 5 bases, the J end by 2 bases, with 12 bases between. CDR3 amino acids: CASSPGSSNTEAFF. Written as DNA, the CDR3 is TGTGCCAGCAGCCCAGGAAGCTCTAACACTGAAGCTTTCTTT.

This clonotype was seen a few times. The V call is TRBV7-8, the J call TRBJ2-7; TRBD2 matches 12 bases. Germline V gene data show CDR1 as SGHVS and CDR2 as FQNEAQ. This CDR3 comprises 16 residues. V dropped 6 bases and J dropped 6; count of bases not matched to a gene: 12. CDR3 bases: TGTGCCAGCAGGCGTACTAGCGGGGGGCACCCGGGCGAGCAGTACTTC. Its translation: CASRRTSGGHPGEQYF.

This clonotype turned up a few times. The chain combines TRBV12-3 or TRBV12-4 with TRBJ2-1, with 11 bases matching TRBD1. Trimming cost V 5 bases and J 6 bases; bases outside gene matches: 3. CDR3 length: 14 amino acids. The CDR3 nucleotides read TGTGCCAGCAGTCGGGACAGGGGGGGCAATGAGCAGTTCTTC. As protein: CASSRDRGGNEQFF.

This chain connects TRBV27 to TRBJ2-7; D remains unclear. CDR3 length: 14 amino acids. V lost 3 bases and J 0 bases, leaving 9 bases between the germline ends. CDR1 MNHEY and CDR2 SMNVEV come from the germline V gene (reference sequence). The CDR3 spells CASSFAKSSYEQYF. As DNA, the CDR3 is TGTGCCAGCAGTTTTGCGAAGAGCTCCTACGAGCAGTACTTC.

This clonotype has a single count. In nucleotides, the CDR3 is TGCGCCAGCAGCCAAGACTTGCTGATGAGCTCTGGGGCCAACGTCCTGACTTTC. Protein product: CASSQDLLMSSGANVLTF. This chain connects TRBV4-1 to TRBJ2-6; D is uncertain. The germline gives CDR1 MGHRA, CDR2 YSYEKL. Trimming stripped 0 bases from V and 0 bases from J, with 12 bases between. The CDR3 extends over 18 amino acids.

The chain combines TRBV5-1 with TRBJ2-2; D is perhaps TRBD1 (6 bases). Germline CDR1 reads SGHRS; CDR2 reads YFSETQ. V dropped 1 base and J dropped 0 bases, with 13 bases sitting between them. This CDR3 is 17 amino acids long. The CDR3 region has the DNA TGCGCCAGCAGCTTGCGGTTGACAGGCGCGAACACCGGGGAGCTGTTTTTT. Translating gives CASSLRLTGANTGELFF. Variable domain in full (rest from reference TRBV5-1 and TRBJ2-2): KAGVTQTPRYLIKTRGQQVTLSCSPISGHRSVSWYQQTPGQGLQFLFEYFSETQRNKGNFPGRFSGRQFSNSRSEMNVSTLELGDSALYLCASSLRLTGANTGELFFGEGSRLTVL.

The rearrangement links TRBV10-1 to TRBJ1-1, with TRBD1 as a possible D gene (5 bases). In germline, CDR1 is WNHNN, CDR2 SYGVQD (reference sequence). The CDR3 length is 11 residues. The V end was cut by 7 bases, the J end by 3 bases, with 6 bases between. CDR3 DNA sequence: TGCGCCAGCACGGGGGACACTGAAGCTTTCTTT. Its translation: CASTGDTEAFF.

Details on this clonotype: Mismatch with germline at one junction end may stem from a read error. This sequence joins TRBV7-3 and TRBJ1-1; D call uncertain. The CDR3 runs to 15 residues. Germline CDR1 SGHTA, CDR2 FQGTGA. This chain's CDR3 is CASSLFTSSYTEALF. The DNA for the CDR3 is TGTGCCAGCAGCTTATTTACTTCGAGCTACACTGAAGCTCTCTTT.

This clonotype was recorded a few times. This chain joins TRBV4-2 and TRBJ1-1; the match to TRBD1 covers 7 bases. J was trimmed by 6 bases and V by 3 bases; bases with no gene match: 13. Germline V gene sequence: CDR1 LGHNA, CDR2 YNFKEQ. This CDR3 region has 16 residues. CDR3 coding DNA: TGTGCCAGCAGCCAGCCAGGGGGGACACTATTACCTGAAGCTTTCTTT. Its protein product is CASSQPGGTLLPEAFF.